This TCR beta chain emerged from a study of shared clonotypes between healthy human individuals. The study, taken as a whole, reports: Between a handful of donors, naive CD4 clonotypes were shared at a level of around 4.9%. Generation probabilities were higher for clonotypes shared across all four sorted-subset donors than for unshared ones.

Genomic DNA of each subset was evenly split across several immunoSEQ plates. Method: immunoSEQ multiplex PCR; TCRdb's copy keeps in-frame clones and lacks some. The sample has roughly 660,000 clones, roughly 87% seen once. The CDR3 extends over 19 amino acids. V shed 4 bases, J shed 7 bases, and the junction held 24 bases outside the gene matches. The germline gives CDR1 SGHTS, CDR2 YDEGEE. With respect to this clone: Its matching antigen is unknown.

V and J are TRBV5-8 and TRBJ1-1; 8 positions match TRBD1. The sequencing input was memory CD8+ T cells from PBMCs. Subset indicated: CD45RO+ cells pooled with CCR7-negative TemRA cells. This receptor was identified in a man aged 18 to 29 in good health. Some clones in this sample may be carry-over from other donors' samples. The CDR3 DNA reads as TGTGCCAGCAGCCGCCCTTTCCAGGGGGCTAGAAACTGGGGCCATGAAGCTTTCTTT. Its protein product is CASSRPFQGARNWGHEAFF.